Following are 26 T cell receptor beta chains from one sample sequenced in a study of blood T cell repertoires in COVID-19. Sequencing used immunoSEQ multiplex PCR; TCRdb keeps in-frame clones, though not all of them. The repertoire consists of roughly 33,000 clones, with 90% to 95% occurring once and the leading ten covering about an eighth. The specimen was peripheral blood. The source of these receptors is a human donor in a cohort sampled during active COVID-19.

This sequence joins TRBV24-1 and TRBJ2-2; 8 bases line up with TRBD2. The V gene end was trimmed by 10 bases and the J gene end by 3 bases; junction bases not matched to a gene: 6. There are 14 residues in the CDR3. Looked up from germline, CDR1 is KGHDR and CDR2 is SFDVKD. The CDR3 DNA sequence: TGTGCCACATCCCGGGGGGGGTACACCGGGGAGCTGTTTTTT. Protein product: CATSRGGYTGELFF.

CDR3 DNA sequence: TGTGCCAGCAGTCATGGGACAGGGGGCAACAATGAGCAGTTCTTC. Protein: CASSHGTGGNNEQFF. The J gene is TRBJ2-1, the V gene TRBV27; 12 bases line up with TRBD1. This CDR3 is 15 amino acids long. Germline lookup yields CDR1 MNHEY and CDR2 SMNVEV (reference sequence). After removal of 5 bases from V and 5 bases from J, the junction contained 4 bases not matched to a gene.

The chain combines TRBV15 with TRBJ1-2, with 8 positions matching TRBD1. After removal of 5 bases from V and 4 bases from J, the junction contained 9 bases not matched to a gene. In germline, CDR1 is LNHNV, CDR2 YYDKDF (reference sequence). CDR3 size: 15 residues. CDR3 in DNA: TGTGCCACCAGCCCCCGACAGGGGTTGGGCTATGGCTACACCTTC. Translated: CATSPRQGLGYGYTF.

This CDR3 reads CASSLGGAGVYNEQFF. The CDR3 DNA reads as TGTGCCAGCAGCTTAGGGGGTGCGGGAGTGTACAATGAGCAGTTCTTC. This sequence joins TRBV7-2 and TRBJ2-1; the match to TRBD2 covers 7 bases. The length of the CDR3 is 16 residues. Germline assignment: CDR1 SGHTA and CDR2 FQGNSA. Trimming took 1 base from V and 4 from J; bases not matched to a gene: 7.

This chain uses TRBV14 with TRBJ2-6; the D gene is possibly TRBD1 (6 bases). Germline V gene lookup returns CDR1 SGHDN and CDR2 FVKESK. Trimming left V 10 bases short and J 13 bases short, with 26 bases between. The CDR3 spans 15 residues. In nucleotides, the CDR3 is TGTGCCACCAACACCGGGACACAAAATTCTCCGGTCCTGACTTTC. Translated, it gives CATNTGTQNSPVLTF.

This chain uses TRBV19 with TRBJ2-5; 7 nucleotides agree with TRBD2. The CDR3 consists of 15 residues. The trim removed 3 bases at V and 4 bases at J, leaving 8 bases unmatched. Germline CDR1 is LNHDA and CDR2 is SQIVND (reference sequence). The DNA for the CDR3 is TGTGCCAGTAGTATTGGGCGCGGGAGCGGAGAGACCCAGTACTTC. It yields the protein CASSIGRGSGETQYF.

The chain combines TRBV5-1 with TRBJ2-5, with D maybe TRBD2 (6 bases). The V and J ends lost 0 bases and 2 bases respectively, with 11 bases between them. Looked up from germline, CDR1 is SGHRS and CDR2 is YFSETQ. The CDR3 loop spans 15 amino acids. The CDR3 sequence is CASSLEPGEQETQYF. CDR3 nucleotides: TGCGCCAGCAGCTTGGAGCCGGGGGAACAAGAGACCCAGTACTTC. The full variable domain, completed using reference TRBV5-1 and TRBJ2-5, is KAGVTQTPRYLIKTRGQQVTLSCSPISGHRSVSWYQQTPGQGLQFLFEYFSETQRNKGNFPGRFSGRQFSNSRSEMNVSTLELGDSALYLCASSLEPGEQETQYFGPGTRLLVL.

To note about this clone: This CDR3 is also generated by other DNA sequences in the sample. The V call is TRBV18, the J call TRBJ1-1; D gene ambiguous. This CDR3 has 13 residues. Germline V gives CDR1 KGHSH, CDR2 LQKENI. V lost 1 base, J lost 1 base, and 4 bases lay in between. The CDR3: CASSPLQNTEAFF. The CDR3 coding sequence is TGTGCCAGCTCACCACTACAGAACACTGAAGCTTTCTTT. Full variable domain (outside the CDR3, taken from reference TRBV18 and TRBJ1-1): NAGVMQNPRHLVRRRGQEARLRCSPMKGHSHVYWYRQLPEEGLKFMVYLQKENIIDESGMPKERFSAEFPKEGPSILRIQQVVRGDSAAYFCASSPLQNTEAFFGQGTRLTVV.

The rearrangement joins TRBV5-1 to TRBJ1-6; D unresolved. Germline CDR1 is SGHRS and CDR2 is YFSETQ. V was trimmed by 3 bases and J by 4 bases, leaving 8 bases between them. The CDR3 spans 14 residues. The CDR3 coding sequence is TGCGCCAGCAGCTCCCAGGATTATAATTCACCCCTCCACTTT. Its translation: CASSSQDYNSPLHF.

CDR3 DNA: TGTGCCAGCACCAAGGTGGGGGGTCCGAGCTCCTACGAGCAGTACTTC. This sequence encodes CASTKVGGPSSYEQYF. The chain has TRBV7-9 and TRBJ2-7, with D tentatively TRBD2 (6 bases). The germline V gene encodes CDR1 SEHNR and CDR2 FQNEAQ (reference sequence). The CDR3 covers 16 residues. Between the trimmed V and J ends, which lost 7 bases and 0 bases, there was a span of 19 bases.

The V and J genes are TRBV29-1 and TRBJ1-2; TRBD1 is a possible D gene (6 bases). Looked up from germline, CDR1 is SQVTM and CDR2 is ANQGSEA. Trimming took 0 bases from V and 10 from J, leaving 18 bases between them. The CDR3 is 14 residues long. The CDR3 sequence is CSVEEGYQGSTYTF. CDR3 nucleotides: TGCAGCGTTGAAGAAGGGTATCAGGGGTCGACCTACACCTTC.

This chain connects TRBV30 to TRBJ2-2, with D uncertain. The V end lost 3 bases, the J end lost 1 base, and 6 bases lay between the germline ends. This CDR3 region has 13 residues. Per the germline V gene, CDR1 is GTSNPN and CDR2 is SVGIG (reference sequence). The CDR3 nucleotides read TGTGCCTGGAGACAGCTGAACACCGGGGAGCTGTTTTTT. It yields the protein CAWRQLNTGELFF.

The genes are TRBV3-1 (or the pseudogene TRBV3-2) and TRBJ1-1; a weak D match, TRBD1 (5 bases). V was trimmed by 2 bases and J by 4 bases, leaving 11 bases between them. Germline values: CDR1 LGHDT, CDR2 YNNKEL (reference sequence). This CDR3 has 14 residues. CDR3 sequence: CASSQRGSGTEAFF. CDR3 DNA sequence: TGTGCCAGCAGCCAACGGGGGTCCGGCACTGAAGCTTTCTTT.

J is TRBJ2-7 and V is TRBV3-1 (or the pseudogene TRBV3-2), with 8 bases lining up with TRBD1. The germline CDR1 and CDR2 sequences are LGHDT and YNNKEL (reference sequence). Trimming at V came to 1 base and at J to 9 bases, leaving 11 bases not matched to a gene. The CDR3 loop spans 15 amino acids. The CDR3 region has the DNA TGTGCCAGCAGCCAAGGCGACAGGGGCCTTCGGGGGCAGTACTTC. Its translation: CASSQGDRGLRGQYF.

The chain is built from TRBV6-1 and TRBJ1-6, with no clear D. The CDR3 spans 15 residues. With 2 bases removed from V and 0 bases from J, the gap between germline ends came to 5 bases. The germline gives CDR1 MNHNS, CDR2 SASEGT. The CDR3 reads CASSERSSYNSPLHF. CDR3 DNA sequence: TGTGCCAGCAGTGAAAGGAGCTCCTATAATTCACCCCTCCACTTT.

This clone has just a few counts. For the CDR3, the DNA is TGCGCCAGCAGTGAGTCGACTCTGGCTAGCGGGAGGCACGAGCAGTACTTC. Its translation: CASSESTLASGRHEQYF. This chain links TRBV10-1 with TRBJ2-7; 11 positions agree with TRBD2. Germline V lookup: CDR1 WNHNN, CDR2 SYGVQD (reference sequence). V shed 0 bases and J 5 bases; nucleotides not matched to a gene: 9. The CDR3 sequence is 17 residues long.

The chain carries TRBV10-3 and TRBJ1-2; 10 nucleotides align to TRBD1. CDR1 is ENHRY, CDR2 SYGVKD, per germline. The CDR3 has 12 amino acids. Trimming cost V 9 bases and J 5 bases; bases outside gene matches: 3. CDR3 residues: CAIQGQGYGYTF. In DNA form, the CDR3 reads TGTGCCATTCAGGGACAGGGGTATGGCTACACCTTC.

This chain joins TRBV7-3 and TRBJ2-1; 8 bases are shared with TRBD2. The CDR3 loop spans 16 amino acids. Germline V gene lookup returns CDR1 SGHTA and CDR2 FQGTGA. V gave up 3 bases and J gave up 5 bases; unmatched junction bases: 9. CDR3 sequence: CASSFLPGGPDNEQFF. The CDR3 bases are TGTGCCAGCAGCTTTCTCCCGGGAGGGCCTGACAATGAGCAGTTCTTC.

The V and J genes are TRBV3-1 (or the pseudogene TRBV3-2) and TRBJ2-7, with 7 nucleotides matching TRBD1. The CDR3 totals 13 residues. The germline CDR1 and CDR2 sequences are LGHDT and YNNKEL (reference sequence). Germline trimming cut 3 bases from V and 9 bases from J; bases unmatched to any gene: 8. The CDR3 here is CASSQVEGGAQYF. Here the CDR3 DNA reads TGTGCCAGCAGCCAGGTTGAAGGGGGCGCGCAGTACTTC.

The chain employs TRBV4-1 and TRBJ2-1; no clear D gene. Trimming stripped 0 bases from V and 0 bases from J, with 15 bases between. The CDR3 runs 18 residues. The germline CDR1 and CDR2 sequences are MGHRA and YSYEKL. The CDR3 sequence is CASSQDPERVSSYNEQFF. The DNA for the CDR3 is TGCGCCAGCAGCCAAGATCCGGAACGGGTTAGCTCCTACAATGAGCAGTTCTTC.

CDR3 DNA sequence: TGTGCCAGCAGCCAAGATTTTTCCAGGAGGTCAGTCACCTATGGCTACACCTTC. This encodes CASSQDFSRRSVTYGYTF. This sequence joins TRBV4-2 and TRBJ1-2; D not certain. Germline V gene data show CDR1 as LGHNA and CDR2 as YNFKEQ. Deletions cut 0 bases from V and 4 bases from J, with 21 bases between. The CDR3 sequence is 18 residues long.

The chain employs TRBV28 and TRBJ2-1, with D tentatively TRBD1 (5 bases). This CDR3 is 14 amino acids long. V gave up 2 bases and J gave up 7 bases, with 12 bases separating them. The germline CDR1 and CDR2 sequences are MDHEN and SYDVKM. The CDR3 DNA reads TGTGCCAGCAGTTTAGGTGGCAGGGTTAATGAGCAGTTCTTC. Translating gives CASSLGGRVNEQFF.

The chain couples TRBV28 to TRBJ2-7, with 8 bases fitting TRBD2. The junction had 11 bases not matched to a gene; V was cut back by 7 bases and J by 0 bases. This CDR3 comprises 16 residues. Germline CDR1 is MDHEN and CDR2 is SYDVKM. DNA for the CDR3: TGTGCCAGCAACCGCCGCGGGGCGGGAGGCTCCTACGAGCAGTACTTC. The encoded protein is CASNRRGAGGSYEQYF. The full variable domain, its missing parts supplied by reference TRBV28 and TRBJ2-7, is DVKVTQSSRYLVKRTGEKVFLECVQDMDHENMFWYRQDPGLGLRLIYFSYDVKMKEKGDIPEGYSVSREKKERFSLILESASTNQTSMYLCASNRRGAGGSYEQYFGPGTRLTVT.

The chain carries TRBV5-1 and TRBJ2-5, with TRBD2 identical over 13 bases. Germline V gene data show CDR1 as SGHRS and CDR2 as YFSETQ. The junction had 8 bases not matched to a gene; V was cut back by 4 bases and J by 2 bases. This CDR3 is 17 amino acids long. CDR3 sequence: CASSPGLAGSGQETQYF. CDR3 nucleotides: TGCGCCAGCAGCCCGGGACTAGCGGGATCCGGGCAAGAGACCCAGTACTTC.

The rearrangement uses TRBV19 and TRBJ2-1; 10 bases agree with TRBD1. Germline V gene lookup returns CDR1 LNHDA and CDR2 SQIVND (reference sequence). V gave up 3 bases and J gave up 7 bases; unmatched junction bases: 6. This CDR3 region has 15 residues. The CDR3 nucleotides are TGTGCCAGTAGTATCCCTGGGACAGGGGCGAATGAGCAGTTCTTC. This sequence encodes CASSIPGTGANEQFF.

A remark on this clone: This CDR3 is also generated by other DNA sequences in the sample. The rearrangement uses TRBV7-2 and TRBJ1-5; D uncertain. V gave up 1 base and J gave up 4 bases, with 5 bases separating them. Germline V gene sequence: CDR1 SGHTA, CDR2 FQGNSA. This CDR3 comprises 13 residues. The CDR3 loop is CASSLGRNQPQHF. The CDR3 nucleotides read TGTGCCAGCAGCTTAGGCAGGAATCAGCCCCAGCATTTT. Drawing the rest from reference TRBV7-2 and TRBJ1-5, the complete variable domain is GAGVSQSPSNKVTEKGKDVELRCDPISGHTALYWYRQSLGQGLEFLIYFQGNSAPDKSGLPSDRFSAERTGGSVSTLTIQRTQQEDSAVYLCASSLGRNQPQHFGDGTRLSIL.